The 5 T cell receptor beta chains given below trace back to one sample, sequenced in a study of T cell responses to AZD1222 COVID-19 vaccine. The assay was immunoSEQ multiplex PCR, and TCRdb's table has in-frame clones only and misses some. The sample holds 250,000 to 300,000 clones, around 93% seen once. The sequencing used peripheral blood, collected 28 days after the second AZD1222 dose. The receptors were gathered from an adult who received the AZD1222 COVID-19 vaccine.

CDR3 nucleotide sequence: TGTGCCAGCTCACGCGGGTCGCGGATTGAAGCTTTCTTT. It codes for CASSRGSRIEAFF. The V call is TRBV18, the J call TRBJ1-1; D gene uncertain. The length of the CDR3 is 13 residues. Between the trimmed V and J ends, which lost 4 bases and 7 bases, there was a span of 13 bases. Germline V gene lookup returns CDR1 KGHSH and CDR2 LQKENI.

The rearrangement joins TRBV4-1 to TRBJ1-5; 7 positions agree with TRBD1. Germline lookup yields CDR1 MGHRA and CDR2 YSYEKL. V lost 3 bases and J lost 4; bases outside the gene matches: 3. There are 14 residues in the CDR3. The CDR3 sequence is CASSQMTGNQPQHF. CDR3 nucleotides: TGCGCCAGCAGCCAGATGACAGGGAATCAGCCCCAGCATTTT.

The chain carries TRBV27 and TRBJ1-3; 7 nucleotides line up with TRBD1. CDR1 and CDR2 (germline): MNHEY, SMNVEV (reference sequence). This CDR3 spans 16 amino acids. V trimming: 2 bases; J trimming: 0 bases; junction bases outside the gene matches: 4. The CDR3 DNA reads TGTGCCAGCAGTTTAAAGGGACAGTTCTCTGGAAACACCATATATTTT. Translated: CASSLKGQFSGNTIYF.

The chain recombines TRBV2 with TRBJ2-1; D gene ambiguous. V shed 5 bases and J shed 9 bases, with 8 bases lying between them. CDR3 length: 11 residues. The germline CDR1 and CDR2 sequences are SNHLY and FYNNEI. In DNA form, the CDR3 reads TGTGCCAGCAGTTCAGGTTCTGAGCAGTTCTTC. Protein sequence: CASSSGSEQFF.

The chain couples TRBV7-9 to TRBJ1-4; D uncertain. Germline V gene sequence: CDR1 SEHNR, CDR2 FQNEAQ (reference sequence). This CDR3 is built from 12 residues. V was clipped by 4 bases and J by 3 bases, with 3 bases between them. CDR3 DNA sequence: TGTGCCAGCAGCTCACCTAATGAAAAACTGTTTTTT. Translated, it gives CASSSPNEKLFF.